The present T cell receptor (beta chain) was sequenced within a study of blood T cell repertoires in COVID-19. Method: immunoSEQ multiplex PCR; TCRdb's copy keeps in-frame clones and lacks some. In the table there are 87,000 or so clones, 90% of which are singletons. The sequenced sample was peripheral blood. This clonotype originated in a man aged 18 to 30 with COVID-19, enrolled during active disease.

The CDR3, as DNA: TGCAGTGCTAGAGGCCAGTACGAGCAGTACTTC. It codes for CSARGQYEQYF. The rearrangement joins TRBV20-1 to TRBJ2-7; D is ambiguous. Trimming took off 1 base at V and 4 bases at J, with 5 bases between the two ends. This CDR3 spans 11 amino acids. The V gene's germline CDR1 is DFQATT and CDR2 SNEGSKA (reference sequence).